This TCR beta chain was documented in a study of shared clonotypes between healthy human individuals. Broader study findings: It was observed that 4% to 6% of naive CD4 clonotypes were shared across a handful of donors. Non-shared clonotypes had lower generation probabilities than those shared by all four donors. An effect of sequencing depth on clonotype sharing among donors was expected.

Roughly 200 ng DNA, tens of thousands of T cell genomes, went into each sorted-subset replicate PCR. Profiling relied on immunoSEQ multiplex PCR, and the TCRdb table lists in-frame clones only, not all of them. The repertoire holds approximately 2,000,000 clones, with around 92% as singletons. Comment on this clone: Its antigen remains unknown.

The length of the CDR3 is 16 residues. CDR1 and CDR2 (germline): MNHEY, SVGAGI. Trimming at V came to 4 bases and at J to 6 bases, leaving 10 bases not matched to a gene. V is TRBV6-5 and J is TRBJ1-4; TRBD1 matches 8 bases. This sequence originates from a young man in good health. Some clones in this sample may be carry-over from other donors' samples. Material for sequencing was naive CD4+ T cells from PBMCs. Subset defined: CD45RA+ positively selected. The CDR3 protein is CASSSGGTGLDEKLFF. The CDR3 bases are TGTGCCAGCAGTTCCGGCGGGACAGGCTTGGATGAAAAACTGTTTTTT.